This paragraph reports one T cell receptor (beta chain). With 1 base removed from V and 2 bases from J, the gap between germline ends came to 9 bases. This CDR3 comprises 16 residues. CDR1 and CDR2 from the germline V gene are MGHRA and YSYEKL. Repertoires were generated with immunoSEQ multiplex PCR, while TCRdb's copy carries only in-frame clones and drops some. The sample consists of around 180,000 clones, 85% to 90% of them appearing once. This specimen comes from a study of control samples from healthy donors and cancer patients. Input material: blood. The chain uses TRBV4-1 and TRBJ2-6; tentatively, D is TRBD2 (6 bases). This TCR was sampled from a woman in her 30s in good health. The CDR3 sequence is CASSQVGGTGANVLTF. CDR3 coding DNA: TGCGCCAGCAGCCAAGTTGGGGGGACTGGGGCCAACGTCCTGACTTTC.